This T cell receptor beta chain originates from a study of beta chain features in type 1 diabetes. Study conclusions and caveats: Among all four CD4+ subsets, Type 1 diabetes patients had TCRB CDR3s that were moderately but significantly shorter.

Regarding this clone: The antigen is undetermined.

Every isolated RNA sample was fully reverse transcribed, so sequencing captured expressed TCRB transcripts. Profiling relied on immunoSEQ multiplex PCR, and the TCRdb table lists in-frame clones only, not all of them. This table holds more than 100,000 clones, around 10% found once. Germline V gene data show CDR1 as MDHEN and CDR2 as SYDVKM. V shed 5 bases and J shed 1 base, with 9 bases lying between them. The CDR3 consists of 15 residues. The receptor comes from a man aged 25 to 45 with type 1 diabetes. V usage is TRBV28 and J usage is TRBJ1-6; D unclear. The material sequenced was central memory CD4+ T cells from blood. The CDR3 DNA is TGTGCCAGCAGTCCAGGAGGGTCCTATAATTCACCCCTCCACTTT. Protein sequence: CASSPGGSYNSPLHF. The whole variable domain, filled in from reference TRBV28 and TRBJ1-6, reads DVKVTQSSRYLVKRTGEKVFLECVQDMDHENMFWYRQDPGLGLRLIYFSYDVKMKEKGDIPEGYSVSREKKERFSLILESASTNQTSMYLCASSPGGSYNSPLHFGNGTRLTVT.